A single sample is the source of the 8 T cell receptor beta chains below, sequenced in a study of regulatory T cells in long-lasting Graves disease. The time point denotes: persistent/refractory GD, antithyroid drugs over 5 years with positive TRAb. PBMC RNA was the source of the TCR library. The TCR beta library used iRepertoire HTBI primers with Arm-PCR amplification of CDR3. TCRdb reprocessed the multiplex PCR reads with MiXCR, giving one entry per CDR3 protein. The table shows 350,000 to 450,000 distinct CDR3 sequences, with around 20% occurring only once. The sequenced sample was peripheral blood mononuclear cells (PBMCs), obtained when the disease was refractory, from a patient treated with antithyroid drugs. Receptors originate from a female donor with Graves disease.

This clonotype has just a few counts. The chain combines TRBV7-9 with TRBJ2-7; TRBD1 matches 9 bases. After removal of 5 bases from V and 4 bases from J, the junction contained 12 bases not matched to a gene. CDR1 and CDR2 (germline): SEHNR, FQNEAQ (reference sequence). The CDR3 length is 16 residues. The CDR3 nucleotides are TGTGCCAGCAGCCCACCAGAGACAGGGGGGCTGTACGAGCAGTACTTC. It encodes CASSPPETGGLYEQYF.

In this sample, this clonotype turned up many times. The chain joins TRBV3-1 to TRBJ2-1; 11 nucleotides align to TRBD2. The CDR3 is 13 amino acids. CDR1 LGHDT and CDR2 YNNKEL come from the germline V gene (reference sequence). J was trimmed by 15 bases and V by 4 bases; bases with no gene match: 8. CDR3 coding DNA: TGTGCCAGCAGCCCCGGGACTAGCGGCGCCCCGTTCTTC. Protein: CASSPGTSGAPFF.

The CDR3 protein is CASSNRAGGPPDTQYF. The CDR3, as DNA: TGTGCCAGCAGCAATCGGGCGGGAGGGCCCCCAGATACGCAGTATTTT. The chain couples TRBV12-3 or TRBV12-4 to TRBJ2-3; 9 nucleotides align to TRBD2. This CDR3 contains 16 residues. The trim removed 6 bases at V and 4 bases at J, leaving 11 bases unmatched.

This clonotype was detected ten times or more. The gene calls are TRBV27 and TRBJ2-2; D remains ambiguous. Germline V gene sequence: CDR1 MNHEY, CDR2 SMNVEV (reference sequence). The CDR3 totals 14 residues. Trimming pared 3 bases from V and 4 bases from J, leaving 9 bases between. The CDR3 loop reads CASSFGQSTGELFF. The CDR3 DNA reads TGTGCCAGCAGTTTCGGTCAGAGCACCGGGGAGCTGTTTTTT.

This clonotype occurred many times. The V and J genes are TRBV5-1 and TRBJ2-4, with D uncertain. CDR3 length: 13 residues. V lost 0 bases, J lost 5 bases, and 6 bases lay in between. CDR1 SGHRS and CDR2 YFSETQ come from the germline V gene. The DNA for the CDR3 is TGCGCCAGCAGCTTGGATTTACAAAACATTCAGTACTTC. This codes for CASSLDLQNIQYF.

The CDR3 DNA reads TGTGCCTGGAGTGTACCGGACAGGGGTCCCCTGAACACTGAAGCTTTCTTT. It yields the protein CAWSVPDRGPLNTEAFF. The chain joins TRBV30 to TRBJ1-1; TRBD1 agrees at 9 bases. Per the germline V gene, CDR1 is GTSNPN and CDR2 is SVGIG (reference sequence). V lost 0 bases to trimming and J lost 0 bases; unmatched junction nucleotides: 8. This CDR3 region has 17 residues.

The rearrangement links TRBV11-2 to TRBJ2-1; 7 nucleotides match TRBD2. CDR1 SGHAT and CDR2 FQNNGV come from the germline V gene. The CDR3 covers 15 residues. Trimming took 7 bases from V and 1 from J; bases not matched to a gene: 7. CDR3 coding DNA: TGTGCCAGCACCCCGGGGAGGGTATCCTACAATGAGCAGTTCTTC. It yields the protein CASTPGRVSYNEQFF.

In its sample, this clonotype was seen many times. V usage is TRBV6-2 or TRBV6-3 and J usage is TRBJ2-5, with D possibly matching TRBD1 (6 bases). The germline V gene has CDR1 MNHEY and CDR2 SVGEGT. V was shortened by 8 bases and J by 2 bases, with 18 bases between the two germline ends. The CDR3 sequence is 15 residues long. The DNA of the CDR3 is TGTGCCAGCGATATACGGAAGGGGGTACAAGAGACCCAGTACTTC. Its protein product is CASDIRKGVQETQYF.